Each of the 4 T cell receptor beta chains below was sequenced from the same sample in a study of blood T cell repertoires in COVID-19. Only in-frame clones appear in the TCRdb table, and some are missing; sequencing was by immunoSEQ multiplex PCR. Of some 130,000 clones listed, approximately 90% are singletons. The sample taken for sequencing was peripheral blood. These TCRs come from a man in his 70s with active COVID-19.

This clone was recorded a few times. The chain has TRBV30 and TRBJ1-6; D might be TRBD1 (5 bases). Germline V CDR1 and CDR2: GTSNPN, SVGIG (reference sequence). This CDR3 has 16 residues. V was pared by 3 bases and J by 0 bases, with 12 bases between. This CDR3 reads CAWRVTGSSYNSPLHF. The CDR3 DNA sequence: TGTGCCTGGAGAGTTACAGGAAGCTCCTATAATTCACCCCTCCACTTT.

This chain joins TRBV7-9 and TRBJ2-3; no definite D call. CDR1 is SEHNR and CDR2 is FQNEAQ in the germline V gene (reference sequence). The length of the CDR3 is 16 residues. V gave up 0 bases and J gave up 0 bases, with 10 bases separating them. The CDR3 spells CASSLARSGSTDTQYF. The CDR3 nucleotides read TGTGCCAGCAGCTTAGCGCGGTCGGGTAGCACAGATACGCAGTATTTT.

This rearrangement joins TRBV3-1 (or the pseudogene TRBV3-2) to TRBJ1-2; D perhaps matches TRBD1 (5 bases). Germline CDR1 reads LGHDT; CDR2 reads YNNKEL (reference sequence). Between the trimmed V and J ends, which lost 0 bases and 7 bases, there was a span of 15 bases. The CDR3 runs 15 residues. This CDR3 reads CASSQDSGPGGGYTF. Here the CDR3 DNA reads TGTGCCAGCAGCCAAGATTCCGGTCCCGGGGGTGGCTACACCTTC.

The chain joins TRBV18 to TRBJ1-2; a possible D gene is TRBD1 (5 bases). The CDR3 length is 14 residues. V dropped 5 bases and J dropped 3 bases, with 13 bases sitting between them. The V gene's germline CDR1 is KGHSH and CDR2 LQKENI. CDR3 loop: CASSETRGDYGYTF. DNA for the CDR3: TGTGCCAGCTCAGAGACCCGGGGGGACTATGGCTACACCTTC.